What follows are 28 T cell receptor beta chains derived from one specimen sequenced in a study of blood T cell dynamics during melanoma immunotherapy (dated by TCRdb to 2020 to 2022). Receptors were amplified or captured by the immunoSEQ multiplex PCR assay. Not all clones reach the TCRdb copy of this immuneACCESS table, which keeps in-frame sequences only. Checked studies attribute under half of the gap to unresolved V genes and leave the rest unexplained. This sample has around 14,000 clones in its table, and 70% to 90% of those were observed once. The ten largest clones take up approximately 4.2% of the sample. This specimen's time point label, per the study, means: pre-treatment baseline. The starting material was blood, obtained from a patient treated with checkpoint blockade. The receptors were sampled from a human donor with melanoma.

This clone was seen once. V gene TRBV12-5 combines with J gene TRBJ2-1; D is ambiguous. Germline assignment: CDR1 LGHNT and CDR2 FRNRAP. The CDR3 is 11 residues long. V lost 5 bases to trimming and J lost 9 bases, with 8 bases between them. CDR3 in amino acids: CASGVVGEQFF. The DNA for the CDR3 is TGTGCTAGTGGTGTTGTTGGTGAGCAGTTCTTC.

The chain uses TRBV7-9 and TRBJ1-2; D possibly corresponds to TRBD1 (6 bases). This CDR3 is built from 14 residues. The germline V and J ends were trimmed by 5 bases and 7 bases, with 17 bases remaining between them. Germline V gene data show CDR1 as SEHNR and CDR2 as FQNEAQ (reference sequence). The CDR3 protein is CASSPPRWGPGYTF. CDR3 in DNA: TGTGCCAGCAGCCCCCCCCGATGGGGGCCTGGCTACACCTTC.

The V call is TRBV19, the J call TRBJ1-5; D is unresolved. Germline V CDR1 and CDR2: LNHDA, SQIVND (reference sequence). V lost 3 bases and J lost 7, with 7 bases in between. This CDR3 contains 12 residues. The CDR3 DNA is TGTGCCAGTAGTATTGTTCCCCAGCCCCAGCATTTT. Protein: CASSIVPQPQHF. The full variable domain, in which reference TRBV19 and TRBJ1-5 provide the parts outside the CDR3, is DGGITQSPKYLFRKEGQNVTLSCEQNLNHDAMYWYRQDPGQGLRLIYYSQIVNDFQKGDIAEGYSVSREKKESFPLTVTSAQKNPTAFYLCASSIVPQPQHFGDGTRLSIL.

The chain joins TRBV20-1 to TRBJ2-7; D gene unclear. V lost 2 bases, J lost 4 bases, and 3 bases lay in between. The CDR3 is made up of 10 amino acids. CDR1 and CDR2 from the germline V gene are DFQATT and SNEGSKA (reference sequence). CDR3 coding DNA: TGCAGTGCTAGAAGTTACGAGCAGTACTTC. Translating it yields CSARSYEQYF.

CDR3 residues: CSARRETQYF. The DNA of the CDR3 is TGCAGTGCCCGCAGAGAGACCCAGTACTTC. This chain joins TRBV20-1 and TRBJ2-5, with unresolved D. The CDR3 contains 10 residues. The germline V and J ends were trimmed by 6 bases and 4 bases, with 6 bases remaining between them. Germline assignment: CDR1 DFQATT and CDR2 SNEGSKA (reference sequence).

The chain links TRBV27 to TRBJ2-1; no clear D gene. The V gene lost 5 bases and the J gene lost 12 bases, with 11 bases spanning the gap. This CDR3 is built from 11 residues. CDR1 is MNHEY and CDR2 is SMNVEV in the germline V gene (reference sequence). CDR3 residues: CASSAGYGQFF. The CDR3 bases are TGTGCCAGCAGTGCCGGGTACGGGCAGTTCTTC.

The CDR3 nucleotides are TGTGCCAGCAGCGCCTCTACGGCTTTCTTT. Its translation is CASSASTAFF. The chain is built from TRBV28 and TRBJ1-1; no firm D call. This CDR3 has 10 amino acids. V lost 6 bases, J lost 11 bases, and 10 bases lay in between. Germline CDR1 reads MDHEN; CDR2 reads SYDVKM.

CDR3: CASSEGGKETQYF. The CDR3 DNA is TGTGCCAGCAGTGAGGGAGGTAAAGAGACCCAGTACTTC. V usage is TRBV2 and J usage is TRBJ2-5; weak D call: TRBD2 (6 bases). Germline CDR1 reads SNHLY; CDR2 reads FYNNEI. The CDR3 length is 13 residues. V dropped 3 bases and J dropped 3 bases, with 8 bases sitting between them.

The V and J genes are TRBV5-1 and TRBJ2-3; D is possibly TRBD1 or TRBD2 (6 bases each). CDR1 is SGHRS and CDR2 is YFSETQ in the germline V gene. V was shortened by 6 bases and J by 2 bases, with 16 bases between the two germline ends. This CDR3 contains 15 residues. The CDR3 region has the DNA TGCGCCAGCAATCCGGGGGCCGATCTCACAGATACGCAGTATTTT. It encodes CASNPGADLTDTQYF.

V usage is TRBV7-3 and J usage is TRBJ2-2; no reliable D call. The CDR3 has 15 residues. CDR1 is SGHTA and CDR2 is FQGTGA in the germline V gene. The V end was cut by 5 bases, the J end by 0 bases, with 10 bases between. CDR3 nucleotide sequence: TGTGCCAGCAGCCGGACCGGTACGAACACCGGGGAGCTGTTTTTT. This sequence encodes CASSRTGTNTGELFF. The whole variable domain, remainder taken from reference TRBV7-3 and TRBJ2-2, is GAGVSQTPSNKVTEKGKYVELRCDPISGHTALYWYRQSLGQGPEFLIYFQGTGAADDSGLPNDRFFAVRPEGSVSTLKIQRTERGDSAVYLCASSRTGTNTGELFFGEGSRLTVL.

This clone appeared once. The chain employs TRBV2 and TRBJ2-5, with D tentatively TRBD1 or TRBD2 (5 bases each). Germline V gives CDR1 SNHLY, CDR2 FYNNEI. The V and J ends lost 6 bases and 9 bases respectively, with 14 bases between them. There are 12 residues in the CDR3. CDR3 amino acids: CASRMTGTAQYF. Written as DNA, the CDR3 is TGTGCCAGCAGGATGACCGGGACGGCCCAGTACTTC.

The rearrangement uses TRBV5-1 and TRBJ2-7; D gene unclear. The V end was cut by 0 bases, the J end by 1 base, with 5 bases between. From germline, CDR1 is SGHRS and CDR2 YFSETQ. The CDR3 has 13 amino acids. The CDR3 coding sequence is TGCGCCAGCAGCTTGGCAGGATCCTACGAGCAGTACTTC. Its translation is CASSLAGSYEQYF.

This chain uses TRBV14 with TRBJ2-5; no definite D call. This CDR3 comprises 17 residues. Deletions cut 1 base from V and 0 bases from J, with 15 bases between. The germline V gene encodes CDR1 SGHDN and CDR2 FVKESK. The CDR3 is CASSQGFRSGYQETQYF. The CDR3 DNA reads TGTGCCAGCAGCCAAGGTTTCAGGTCTGGGTACCAAGAGACCCAGTACTTC.

This clone is a singleton in its sample. The V call is TRBV4-1, the J call TRBJ2-7, with 10 bases fitting TRBD1. This CDR3 contains 15 residues. V dropped 4 bases and J dropped 1; count of bases not matched to a gene: 4. Germline values: CDR1 MGHRA, CDR2 YSYEKL. The CDR3: CASSRGTGVSYEQYF. DNA for the CDR3: TGCGCCAGCAGCCGCGGGACAGGGGTTTCCTACGAGCAGTACTTC.

The V call is TRBV6-6, the J call TRBJ2-7, with D maybe TRBD2 (5 bases). This CDR3 spans 12 amino acids. With 8 bases removed from V and 8 bases from J, the gap between germline ends came to 16 bases. Germline assignment: CDR1 MNHNY and CDR2 SVGAGI (reference sequence). The CDR3 sequence: CASRETTNKQYF. In DNA form, the CDR3 reads TGTGCCAGCCGGGAAACCACCAATAAGCAGTACTTC.

J is TRBJ2-7 and V is TRBV6-1; 8 bases are a match to TRBD1. The CDR3 runs to 13 residues. Looked up from germline, CDR1 is MNHNS and CDR2 is SASEGT. J lost 0 bases, V lost 10 bases, and 5 bases had no gene match. CDR3 in amino acids: CAIRTGSSYEQYF. CDR3 DNA sequence: TGTGCCATCAGGACAGGGAGCTCCTACGAGCAGTACTTC.

The V gene is TRBV4-1, the J gene TRBJ2-3; weak D call: TRBD1 (5 bases). V shed 0 bases and J shed 2 bases, with 12 bases lying between them. This CDR3 has 16 residues. Germline V gene lookup returns CDR1 MGHRA and CDR2 YSYEKL. As DNA, the CDR3 is TGCGCCAGCAGCCAAGATAAGGGGTTCGTCACAGATACGCAGTATTTT. Protein: CASSQDKGFVTDTQYF.

The V gene is TRBV11-2, the J gene TRBJ2-2, with D unresolved. Deletions cut 0 bases from V and 8 bases from J, with 16 bases between. The CDR3 runs to 16 residues. Germline V gene data show CDR1 as SGHAT and CDR2 as FQNNGV. DNA for the CDR3: TGTGCCAGCAGCTTAGATCCCCCACGAATCCGAGGGGAGCTGTTTTTT. It codes for CASSLDPPRIRGELFF.

The V call is TRBV6-1, the J call TRBJ1-2; TRBD1 matches 7 bases. The CDR3 spans 13 residues. From germline, CDR1 is MNHNS and CDR2 SASEGT. V lost 4 bases to trimming and J lost 5 bases; unmatched junction nucleotides: 4. The CDR3, as DNA: TGTGCCAGCAGTGCCCAGGGGGTGTATGGCTACACCTTC. This codes for CASSAQGVYGYTF.

This clone was detected only a few times. This chain joins TRBV7-9 and TRBJ1-1; a weak D match, TRBD1 (5 bases). V was cut by 4 bases and J by 2 bases, with 20 bases left in between. Germline loops: CDR1 SEHNR, CDR2 FQNEAQ (reference sequence). This CDR3 contains 17 residues. The CDR3 sequence is CASSSQAGWGRNTEAFF. The DNA of the CDR3 is TGTGCCAGCAGCTCCCAGGCAGGTTGGGGGAGAAACACTGAAGCTTTCTTT.

V and J are TRBV2 and TRBJ2-7; D unclear. CDR1 is SNHLY and CDR2 is FYNNEI in the germline V gene. This CDR3 region has 11 residues. Trimming left V 4 bases short and J 7 bases short, with 8 bases between. CDR3 residues: CASSVRWEQYF. As DNA, the CDR3 is TGTGCCAGCAGTGTTAGGTGGGAGCAGTACTTC.

This clone was picked up a small number of times. This rearrangement joins TRBV4-2 to TRBJ1-6, with D perhaps TRBD1 (6 bases). The CDR3 is made up of 16 amino acids. V was pared by 0 bases and J by 10 bases, with 16 bases between. Germline V gene sequence: CDR1 LGHNA, CDR2 YNFKEQ. The CDR3 DNA reads TGTGCCAGCAGCCAAGATCGTGGGAGGGGACACTCACCCCTCCACTTT. This sequence encodes CASSQDRGRGHSPLHF.

This clone was found once. The chain combines TRBV6-5 with TRBJ2-3; TRBD2 is a possible D gene (5 bases). Germline V lookup: CDR1 MNHEY, CDR2 SVGAGI. V was shortened by 10 bases and J by 6 bases, with 11 bases between the two germline ends. The CDR3 has 11 amino acids. CDR3 bases: TGTGCCACAAGGACTGGCGATACGCAGTATTTT. Its protein product is CATRTGDTQYF.

The rearrangement uses TRBV6-5 and TRBJ1-2; D gene ambiguous. CDR1 MNHEY and CDR2 SVGAGI come from the germline V gene. Between the trimmed V and J ends, which lost 7 bases and 0 bases, there was a span of 12 bases. CDR3 length equals 14 residues. The CDR3 is CASIGVGANYGYTF. CDR3 bases: TGTGCCAGCATTGGGGTTGGGGCTAACTATGGCTACACCTTC.

The gene calls are TRBV18 and TRBJ1-6; no clear D. V was trimmed by 6 bases and J by 2 bases, leaving 11 bases between them. The CDR3 spans 15 residues. Germline V CDR1 and CDR2: KGHSH, LQKENI. CDR3 amino acids: CASSTGDPYNSPLHF. DNA for the CDR3: TGTGCCAGCTCCACCGGGGATCCCTATAATTCACCCCTCCACTTT.

V gene TRBV6-1 combines with J gene TRBJ2-2; 12 bases align to TRBD2. Looked up from germline, CDR1 is MNHNS and CDR2 is SASEGT. CDR3 size: 15 residues. V trimming: 6 bases; J trimming: 5 bases; junction bases outside the gene matches: 4. CDR3 sequence: CASSKTSGGTGELFF. The CDR3 nucleotides read TGTGCCAGCAGCAAAACTAGCGGGGGGACCGGGGAGCTGTTTTTT.

The gene calls are TRBV6-6 and TRBJ2-4, with a tentative D call TRBD2 (6 bases). The germline V gene encodes CDR1 MNHNY and CDR2 SVGAGI (reference sequence). V lost 2 bases and J 8 bases, leaving 19 bases between the germline ends. The CDR3 runs 16 residues. The CDR3 coding sequence is TGTGCCAGCAGTTACGCAACCGGGACTGATGAACACATTCAGTACTTC. Its protein product is CASSYATGTDEHIQYF.

V gene TRBV2 combines with J gene TRBJ2-3; 8 positions match TRBD2. Germline trimming cut 7 bases from V and 8 bases from J; bases unmatched to any gene: 11. Germline values: CDR1 SNHLY, CDR2 FYNNEI. CDR3 length equals 14 residues. Written as DNA, the CDR3 is TGTGCCAGCACGGGCGCGGCCGGGGGGGGTACGCAGTATTTT. This sequence encodes CASTGAAGGGTQYF.